The entry below gives a single T cell receptor beta chain sequence along with its context. The antigen is not known. This entry comes from a study of OX40 agonist ivuxolimab in advanced cancers. Study-wide context: People who had prior anti-PD-1, anti-PD-L1 or anti-CTLA-4 therapy could take part, and under 50% had some.

Study-level findings and limits: Dosing at 0.1 to 3.0 mg/kg was accompanied by clonal expansion of CD4+ and CD8+ blood T cells by week 6. Those patients achieving a partial response at 0.1-3.0 mg/kg showed among the lowest clonal expansion.

The germline V gene encodes CDR1 SQVTM and CDR2 ANQGSEA. The CDR3 runs 14 residues. J gave up 5 bases and V 7 bases, and 12 bases lay outside the gene matches. Measured with immunoSEQ multiplex PCR; TCRdb has only the in-frame clones, and not every one. The profile covers roughly 79,000 clones, with approximately 84% appearing a single time and roughly 17% taken by the ten largest. Sequencing was performed on CD4+ or CD8+ T cells sorted from blood, taken in a trial of the OX40 agonist ivuxolimab. The chain has TRBV29-1 and TRBJ2-3; 7 nucleotides match TRBD2. The clonotype comes from an adult with an advanced solid tumor such as melanoma, head and neck, liver or kidney cancer. CDR3 protein: CSAGGGEGRDTQYF. In nucleotides, the CDR3 is TGCAGCGCCGGAGGCGGGGAGGGCCGAGATACGCAGTATTTT.